This T cell receptor (beta chain) was found in a study of T cells in Graves' hyperthyroidism and ophthalmopathy. From RNA transcripts, TCR beta CDR3 regions were amplified. The TCR CDR3 was amplified in a first-round RT-PCR using the HTBI primer set. TCRdb processed the multiplex PCR reads anew with MiXCR; each CDR3 protein has one entry. The sample consists of approximately 710,000 distinct CDR3 sequences, around a sixth of them appearing once. Germline CDR1 is SGHRS and CDR2 is YFSETQ. Germline trimming cut 6 bases from V and 1 base from J; bases unmatched to any gene: 8. The CDR3 covers 15 residues. This clonotype was observed many times. As yet, its antigen is unknown. Whole-study results and caveats: In simple terms, a model built on 13 V-J features told ophthalmopathy apart from stable hyperthyroidism.

The receptor was derived from a man aged 50 to 59 with Graves' hyperthyroidism. Sequencing used blood. The chain couples TRBV5-1 to TRBJ2-3; TRBD2 matches 7 bases. The CDR3 region is CASTEDSGGTDTQYF. The CDR3 DNA reads TGCGCCAGCACCGAAGACAGCGGGGGCACAGATACGCAGTATTTT.